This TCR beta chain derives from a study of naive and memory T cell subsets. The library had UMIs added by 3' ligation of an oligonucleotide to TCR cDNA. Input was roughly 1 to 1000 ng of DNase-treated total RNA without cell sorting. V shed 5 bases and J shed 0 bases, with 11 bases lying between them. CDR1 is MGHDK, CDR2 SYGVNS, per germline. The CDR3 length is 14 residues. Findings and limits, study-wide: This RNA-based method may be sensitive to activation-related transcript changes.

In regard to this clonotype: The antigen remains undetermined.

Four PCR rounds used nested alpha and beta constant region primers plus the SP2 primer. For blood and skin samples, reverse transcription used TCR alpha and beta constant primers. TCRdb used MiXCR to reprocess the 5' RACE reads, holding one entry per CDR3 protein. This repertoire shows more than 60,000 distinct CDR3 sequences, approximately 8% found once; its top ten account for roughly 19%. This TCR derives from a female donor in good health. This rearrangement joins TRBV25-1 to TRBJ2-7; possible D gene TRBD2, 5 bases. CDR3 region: CASSTLGRSYEQYF. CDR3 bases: TGTGCCAGCAGTACACTAGGACGCTCCTACGAGCAGTACTTC.